These T cell receptor beta chains were read from a single sample in a study of blood T cell repertoires in COVID-19. Using immunoSEQ multiplex PCR, the repertoire was profiled, and TCRdb retains in-frame clones only, with some absent. The table has some 110,000 clones, roughly 90% seen once. The sequenced sample consisted of peripheral blood. Receptors were obtained from a man between 65 and 85 years old who had recovered from COVID-19. The conserved cysteine and the conserved F or W are not part of the CDR3 here. The order of the fields is clone size, V gene, CDR3 protein. Size tells how often a clone was seen (once, few, many) or the class of an expanded clone, and some rows leave it out.

>once|TRBV5-1
ASSILSGDTQY
>-|TRBV5-6
ASSLVTREWQETQY
>-|TRBV2
ASRVGLADDYEQY
>-|TRBV6-6
ASRSQGFADTQY
>-|TRBV28
ASKYGGALTEAF
>-|TRBV5-1
ASSHGTANTEAF
>-|TRBV15
ATSRDRGQGEQF
>-|TRBV19
ASRPETGGDEKLF
>-|TRBV11-2
ASSFGDTQY
>-|TRBV12-3/TRBV12-4
ASSDRESYGYT
>few|TRBV6-2/TRBV6-3
ASSYGGFADTEAF
>once|TRBV24-1
ATSDAADQPQH
>-|TRBV5-1
ASSPSREVTDTQY
>-|TRBV4-3
ASSQGTEVTDTQY
>once|TRBV7-3
ASSPPRQRLPQY
>-|TRBV10-2
ASTWGTGGNYGYT
>-|TRBV5-4
ASSPWTGRTDTQY
>-|TRBV5-4
ASSPPQEETQY
>-|TRBV5-1
ASTSRLADTGELF
>-|TRBV29-1
SVRGAGNYGYT
>-|TRBV6-5
ASERGLAGYEQY
>-|TRBV5-1
ASSGGVSTDTQY
>once|TRBV27
ASSEGRGSDTQY
>few|TRBV2
ASSRTGGDEQY
>-|TRBV6-5
ASSYDRVPYEQY
>-|TRBV3-1/TRBV3-2
ASSQQTSGVLEQY
>once|TRBV6-1
ASSDRAGGELF
>-|TRBV10-3
AISPSSYEQY
>-|TRBV5-1
ASSLAGQGLSPLH
>-|TRBV2
ASSISRDSAVEQY
>once|TRBV4-1
ASSQGSEIKNSPLH
>once|TRBV12-3/TRBV12-4
ASSFGSSRGYT
>-|TRBV30
AWSASGGKTQY
>-|TRBV5-1
ASSLVWGDQEKLF
>-|TRBV6-5
ASRKRGTDTQY
>once|TRBV6-2/TRBV6-3
ASSYSRLAGIRETQY
>-|TRBV15
ATSRAGDSYEQY
>-|TRBV7-7
ASSLGGRERRNQPQH